Presented here are 19 T cell receptor beta chains from one specimen sequenced in a study of beta chain features in type 1 diabetes. Investigators reverse transcribed all isolated RNA, so they sequenced expressed TCRB transcripts. Libraries were prepared by immunoSEQ multiplex PCR; TCRdb keeps only in-frame clonotypes and omits some of them. The sample gives hundreds of thousands of clones, roughly 8% of which show up once; roughly 0.44% is in the top ten. The sequenced sample was central memory CD4+ T cells from blood. The receptors come from a woman aged 18-29 years in good health.

With regard to this clone: Other DNA sequences within the sample encode an identical CDR3. This sequence joins TRBV5-1 and TRBJ1-4; 7 bases align to TRBD1. The V and J ends lost 0 bases and 5 bases, in that order; junction bases with no gene match: 4. Per germline, CDR1 SGHRS and CDR2 YFSETQ. This CDR3 comprises 15 residues. The CDR3 DNA is TGCGCCAGCAGCTTGGGGACAGGAAGGAATGAAAAACTGTTTTTT. Its protein product is CASSLGTGRNEKLFF.

The chain employs TRBV28 and TRBJ2-5, with D unresolved. In germline, CDR1 is MDHEN, CDR2 SYDVKM. CDR3 length equals 15 residues. The V end was cut by 4 bases, the J end by 3 bases, with 15 bases between. CDR3 amino acids: CASSSPQAAEETQYF. The CDR3 region has the DNA TGTGCCAGCAGTTCCCCGCAGGCTGCCGAAGAGACCCAGTACTTC.

This chain uses TRBV7-9 with TRBJ2-3; D tentatively fits TRBD1 or TRBD2 (6 bases each). V was pared by 5 bases and J by 5 bases, with 20 bases between. This CDR3 is built from 16 residues. The germline CDR1 and CDR2 sequences are SEHNR and FQNEAQ (reference sequence). DNA for the CDR3: TGTGCCAGCAGCCCGAGGGGGGCGCTGACCGTAGATACGCAGTATTTT. This translates into CASSPRGALTVDTQYF.

This chain uses TRBV15 with TRBJ2-3, with 10 positions matching TRBD2. CDR1 and CDR2 from the germline V gene are LNHNV and YYDKDF (reference sequence). V lost 0 bases and J lost 4; bases outside the gene matches: 7. The CDR3 contains 17 residues. CDR3 in amino acids: CATSRELAGSPSDTQYF. CDR3 nucleotide sequence: TGTGCCACCAGCAGAGAACTAGCGGGATCGCCGTCAGATACGCAGTATTTT. Full variable domain (remainder filled in from reference TRBV15 and TRBJ2-3): DAMVIQNPRYQVTQFGKPVTLSCSQTLNHNVMYWYQQKSSQAPKLLFHYYDKDFNNEADTPDNFQSRRPNTSFCFLDIRSPGLGDTAMYLCATSRELAGSPSDTQYFGPGTRLTVL.

Worth noting for this clone: The junction differs from germline at one of its ends, possibly a read error. This chain joins TRBV10-3 and TRBJ2-1; D gene uncertain. Germline-derived CDR1 and CDR2 are ENHRY and SYGVKD. The CDR3 totals 12 residues. The CDR3 reads CASSEGYYEQFF. The CDR3 DNA sequence: TGTGCCAGCAGTGAAGGGTACTATGAGCAGTTCTTC.

This rearrangement joins TRBV9 to TRBJ2-1, with D perhaps matching TRBD1 (5 bases). Germline V lookup: CDR1 SGDLS, CDR2 YYNGEE. CDR3 length: 14 residues. V was trimmed by 4 bases and J by 12 bases, leaving 20 bases between them. The chain's CDR3 is CASSHTGPPPVQFF. The CDR3 DNA reads TGTGCCAGCAGCCATACAGGTCCCCCGCCTGTGCAGTTCTTC.

J is TRBJ2-2 and V is TRBV7-8; D might be TRBD1 (6 bases). V dropped 2 bases and J dropped 4 bases, with 11 bases sitting between them. The CDR3 is made up of 15 amino acids. Germline lookup yields CDR1 SGHVS and CDR2 FQNEAQ. DNA of the CDR3: TGTGCCAGCAGCTTAAACAGGGCCCTCACCGGGGAGCTGTTTTTT. Its protein product is CASSLNRALTGELFF.

This clone was seen a few times. Compared with germline, one end of the junction differs, possibly owing to a read error. This sequence joins TRBV7-7 and TRBJ2-7, with 9 bases fitting TRBD2. Germline V lookup: CDR1 SSHAT, CDR2 FNYEAQ (reference sequence). The length of the CDR3 is 16 residues. CDR3 amino acids: CASSLVWGGLACEQYF. The DNA for the CDR3 is TGTGCTAGCAGCTTAGTGTGGGGGGGACTAGCTTGCGAGCAGTACTTC.

This clone was recorded a few times. At one boundary the junction diverges from the germline segment, which might be a read error. This chain connects TRBV7-2 to TRBJ1-3; 10 bases agree with TRBD1. Germline CDR1 SGHTA, CDR2 FQGNSA. This CDR3 is built from 15 residues. This CDR3 reads CASSLGTGDMNTIYF. CDR3 coding DNA: TGTGCCAGCAGTTTAGGGACAGGGGATATGAACACCATATATTTT.

The chain employs TRBV19 and TRBJ2-4; D unresolved. Trimming pared 7 bases from V and 6 bases from J, leaving 16 bases between. Germline CDR1 is LNHDA and CDR2 is SQIVND (reference sequence). The CDR3 runs to 14 residues. CDR3 coding DNA: TGTGCCAGTACGATGGGTGCGACGACAAACATTCAGTACTTC. Its translation: CASTMGATTNIQYF.

In its sample, this clone was seen a few times. The V call is TRBV7-6, the J call TRBJ2-5; D is tentatively TRBD1 or TRBD2 (5 bases each). The V end lost 5 bases, the J end lost 5 bases, and 15 bases lay between the germline ends. This CDR3 is built from 14 residues. Per the germline V gene, CDR1 is SGHVS and CDR2 is FNYEAQ. The CDR3 loop reads CASSRSPRDETQYF. CDR3 DNA: TGTGCCAGCAGCCGCAGCCCCAGGGACGAGACCCAGTACTTC.

This clone appeared many times. V is TRBV7-9 and J is TRBJ2-1, with a weak D call TRBD2 (6 bases). The germline V and J ends were trimmed by 6 bases and 8 bases, with 11 bases remaining between them. The CDR3 consists of 12 residues. Germline CDR1 is SEHNR and CDR2 is FQNEAQ (reference sequence). The CDR3 protein is CASRQTSYEQFF. CDR3 DNA sequence: TGTGCCAGCAGACAAACTAGCTATGAGCAGTTCTTC.

The genes are TRBV15 and TRBJ2-7; 9 positions match TRBD2. CDR3 length equals 16 residues. Germline loops: CDR1 LNHNV, CDR2 YYDKDF (reference sequence). Germline trimming cut 0 bases from V and 0 bases from J; bases unmatched to any gene: 3. CDR3 in DNA: TGTGCCACCAGCAGAGATTTTAGCGGGAGCTCCTACGAGCAGTACTTC. This translates into CATSRDFSGSSYEQYF.

This chain connects TRBV5-6 to TRBJ2-5, with a tentative D call TRBD2 (5 bases). The CDR3 contains 13 residues. Trimming pared 0 bases from V and 3 bases from J, leaving 6 bases between. CDR1 and CDR2 (germline): SGHDT, YYEEEE. The CDR3 loop is CASSLEREETQYF. The CDR3 DNA sequence: TGTGCCAGCAGCTTGGAGAGGGAAGAGACCCAGTACTTC. Looking up the rest from reference TRBV5-6 and TRBJ2-5 gives the full variable domain: DAGVTQSPTHLIKTRGQQVTLRCSPKSGHDTVSWYQQALGQGPQFIFQYYEEEERQRGNFPDRFSGHQFPNYSSELNVNALLLGDSALYLCASSLEREETQYFGPGTRLLVL.

This clone was detected only a few times. The chain employs TRBV11-2 and TRBJ2-1, with 11 bases lining up with TRBD2. J lost 13 bases, V lost 1 base, and 12 bases had no gene match. Germline-derived CDR1 and CDR2 are SGHAT and FQNNGV. CDR3 length: 16 amino acids. Written as DNA, the CDR3 is TGTGCCAGCAGCTTAGTGGCTAGCGGGAGGCCAGGTTCTCAGTTCTTC. It encodes CASSLVASGRPGSQFF.

This clone has only a few counts. This chain links TRBV5-1 with TRBJ1-5; TRBD1 agrees at 7 bases. The junction had 4 bases not matched to a gene; V was cut back by 1 base and J by 6 bases. The length of the CDR3 is 14 residues. In germline, CDR1 is SGHRS, CDR2 YFSETQ. The CDR3, as DNA: TGCGCCAGCAGCTTGATGACAGGGAGTCAGCCCCAGCATTTT. It translates to CASSLMTGSQPQHF.

A few counts support this clone. This chain uses TRBV25-1 with TRBJ1-2, with 10 bases matching TRBD1. CDR1 is MGHDK, CDR2 SYGVNS, per germline. The CDR3 is 17 residues long. Unmatched junction bases numbered 9, after V lost 3 bases and J lost 2 bases. CDR3 protein: CASSDPGTGVSNYGYTF. The CDR3 region has the DNA TGTGCCAGCAGTGACCCCGGGACAGGGGTTTCCAACTATGGCTACACCTTC.

The CDR3 here is CATSPGQFYEQYF. For the CDR3, the DNA is TGTGCCACCAGCCCGGGACAGTTCTACGAGCAGTACTTC. This sequence joins TRBV15 and TRBJ2-7; TRBD1 agrees at 7 bases. Germline CDR1 and CDR2: LNHNV and YYDKDF (reference sequence). J gave up 3 bases and V 5 bases, and 4 bases lay outside the gene matches. This CDR3 has 13 amino acids.

The chain employs TRBV2 and TRBJ2-5; tentatively, D is TRBD1 (5 bases). V was pared by 4 bases and J by 2 bases, with 11 bases between. Germline V gives CDR1 SNHLY, CDR2 FYNNEI. The CDR3 has 14 residues. The CDR3 sequence is CASSGTTVQETQYF. CDR3 sequence (DNA): TGTGCCAGCAGTGGTACGACAGTACAAGAGACCCAGTACTTC.